Each of the 19 T cell receptor beta chains below was sequenced from the same sample in a study of T-cell reconstitution after alpha-beta-depleted transplantation in children. It was with unique molecular identifiers that the TCRbeta library was prepared. In TCRdb, the PCR reads were re-called with MiXCR into one record per CDR3 protein. This sample carries about 900,000 distinct CDR3 sequences, less than 30% of them seen once, and the ten largest clones take over 25%. The sequencing used PBMCs, mostly from graft donor cells, collected 360 days after TCRalphabeta/CD19-depleted stem cell transplant. The receptor set was obtained from a boy under two years old who had a stem cell transplant for SCID, so the T cells may come from the graft donor.

V and J are TRBV4-3 and TRBJ2-1; D may match TRBD1 or TRBD2 (5 bases each). Germline CDR1 is LGHNA and CDR2 is YSLEER. The length of the CDR3 is 17 residues. The V gene lost 3 bases and the J gene lost 5 bases, with 20 bases spanning the gap. The CDR3 here is CASSHHLGRVEHNEQFF. CDR3 coding DNA: TGCGCCAGCAGCCACCACCTGGGACGGGTAGAACACAATGAGCAGTTCTTC.

This clonotype came up a few times. V is TRBV12-3 or TRBV12-4 and J is TRBJ2-2; D possibly corresponds to TRBD1 (5 bases). Trimming cost V 5 bases and J 8 bases, with 15 bases left between them. CDR3 length: 14 residues. This chain's CDR3 is CASSSQGPEGELFF. In DNA form, the CDR3 reads TGTGCCAGCAGTAGCCAGGGCCCCGAGGGGGAGCTGTTTTTT.

The chain carries TRBV25-1 and TRBJ2-7; unclear D gene. Germline CDR1 MGHDK, CDR2 SYGVNS. This CDR3 spans 13 amino acids. Trimming removed 3 bases from V and 3 bases from J, with 9 bases in between. The CDR3 DNA sequence: TGTGCCAGCAGTGATAAGCGCCTCTACGAGCAGTACTTC. This gives the protein CASSDKRLYEQYF.

A single count supports this clonotype. In this CDR3 the conserved last residue, phenylalanine or tryptophan, is missing, so a read error is likely. This chain uses TRBV4-3 with TRBJ1-1, with D unresolved. V shed 3 bases and J shed 3 bases, with 8 bases lying between them. The CDR3 sequence is 13 residues long. In germline, CDR1 is LGHNA, CDR2 YSLEER. CDR3 loop: CASSQSWDTEAFL. DNA of the CDR3: TGCGCCAGCAGCCAGAGTTGGGACACTGAAGCTTTCCTT.

This clonotype was recorded a few times. The chain couples TRBV20-1 to TRBJ2-5; TRBD2 is a possible D gene (5 bases). CDR3 length: 13 amino acids. CDR1 DFQATT and CDR2 SNEGSKA come from the germline V gene (reference sequence). Trimming shortened V by 6 bases and J by 2 bases, and 13 bases separated the two germline ends. In nucleotides, the CDR3 is TGCAGTGCCGAGGGCAGATCTCAAGAGACCCAGTACTTC. Its translation is CSAEGRSQETQYF.

At least ten counts were recorded for this clonotype. CDR3 DNA sequence: TGCAGTGCTAGGGGGCAGGGAGGGTCACCCCTCCACTTT. Amino acids: CSARGQGGSPLHF. This chain joins TRBV20-1 and TRBJ1-6; D might be TRBD1 (5 bases). V was shortened by 3 bases and J by 10 bases, with 13 bases between the two germline ends. Germline V CDR1 and CDR2: DFQATT, SNEGSKA (reference sequence). There are 13 residues in the CDR3.

This clonotype was counted only a few times. The J gene is TRBJ2-6, the V gene TRBV29-1; 7 bases line up with TRBD1. CDR3 length: 15 residues. Trimming at V came to 6 bases and at J to 0 bases, leaving 5 bases not matched to a gene. Per the germline V gene, CDR1 is SQVTM and CDR2 is ANQGSEA. The CDR3 region has the DNA TGCAGCGTGGGACAGTCAAGCTCTGGGGCCAACGTCCTGACTTTC. Amino acids: CSVGQSSSGANVLTF. Based on the CDR3 plus reference TRBV29-1 and TRBJ2-6, the full variable domain is SAVISQKPSRDICQRGTSLTIQCQVDSQVTMMFWYRQQPGQSLTLIATANQGSEATYESGFVIDKFPISRPNLTFSTLTVSNMSPEDSSIYLCSVGQSSSGANVLTFGAGSRLTVL.

J is TRBJ2-7 and V is TRBV29-1; a weak D match, TRBD2 (6 bases). The ends were cut back, 4 bases at V and 3 bases at J, with 10 bases in the middle. Looked up from germline, CDR1 is SQVTM and CDR2 is ANQGSEA. This CDR3 spans 12 amino acids. The CDR3 DNA is TGCAGCGTTGTACCGGGGGACTACGAGCAGTACTTC. Translating gives CSVVPGDYEQYF.

The chain recombines TRBV11-2 with TRBJ2-7; D ambiguous. Trimming removed 4 bases from V and 0 bases from J, with 7 bases in between. The CDR3 is 13 amino acids. Germline CDR1 reads SGHAT; CDR2 reads FQNNGV. CDR3 sequence: CASSSYYSYEQYF. CDR3 DNA: TGTGCCAGCAGCTCTTACTACTCCTACGAGCAGTACTTC. The full variable domain, with the rest looked up from reference TRBV11-2 and TRBJ2-7, is EAGVAQSPRYKIIEKRQSVAFWCNPISGHATLYWYQQILGQGPKLLIQFQNNGVVDDSQLPKDRFSAERLKGVDSTLKIQPAKLEDSAVYLCASSSYYSYEQYFGPGTRLTVT.

The V call is TRBV12-3 or TRBV12-4, the J call TRBJ2-5; 13 bases are shared with TRBD2. The CDR3 is 16 amino acids. V lost 4 bases, J lost 7 bases, and 9 bases stayed unmatched. CDR3 in amino acids: CASSSQTSGGPWTQYF. For the CDR3, the DNA is TGTGCCAGCAGTTCCCAGACTAGCGGGGGGCCTTGGACCCAGTACTTC.

The rearrangement links TRBV20-1 to TRBJ1-5; 10 positions agree with TRBD1. The CDR3 is 16 residues long. Per the germline V gene, CDR1 is DFQATT and CDR2 is SNEGSKA (reference sequence). V trimming: 4 bases; J trimming: 3 bases; junction bases outside the gene matches: 9. DNA of the CDR3: TGCAGTGCTATCGCCGGGACAGGGGCCTTCAATCAGCCCCAGCATTTT. Amino acid sequence: CSAIAGTGAFNQPQHF.

This clonotype was recorded only once. The chain links TRBV29-1 to TRBJ2-1; possibly TRBD1 for D (6 bases). Trimming took 0 bases from V and 1 from J, leaving 10 bases between them. The germline V gene encodes CDR1 SQVTM and CDR2 ANQGSEA. This CDR3 spans 15 amino acids. In DNA form, the CDR3 reads TGCAGCGTTGAAGACCCCAGGGGATCCTACAATGAGCAGTTCTTC. It yields the protein CSVEDPRGSYNEQFF.

A few counts support this clonotype. The rearrangement joins TRBV4-2 to TRBJ2-7; D assignment may be TRBD1 or TRBD2 (5 bases each). The CDR3 sequence is 18 residues long. Germline V gives CDR1 LGHNA, CDR2 YNFKEQ. Trimming left V 0 bases short and J 0 bases short, with 18 bases between. CDR3 in amino acids: CASSQDYDGDDFSYEQYF. The CDR3 region has the DNA TGTGCCAGCAGCCAAGATTATGACGGGGACGACTTCTCCTACGAGCAGTACTTC.

This sequence joins TRBV5-1 and TRBJ1-4; D remains unclear. This CDR3 contains 16 residues. The V end lost 1 base, the J end lost 5 bases, and 15 bases lay between the germline ends. Germline CDR1 SGHRS, CDR2 YFSETQ. The CDR3 DNA reads TGCGCCAGCAGCTTGTTCCCCAACGGCGCAAATGAAAAACTGTTTTTT. Protein sequence: CASSLFPNGANEKLFF.

This clonotype was seen only once. The rearrangement uses TRBV30 and TRBJ2-7; D is unclear. The CDR3 spans 14 residues. The germline gives CDR1 GTSNPN, CDR2 SVGIG (reference sequence). The ends were cut back, 0 bases at V and 2 bases at J, with 11 bases in the middle. CDR3 in amino acids: CAWSVSRSAYEQYF. As DNA, the CDR3 is TGTGCCTGGAGTGTTAGTAGGAGCGCCTACGAGCAGTACTTC.

This clonotype was found many times. The chain is built from TRBV5-6 and TRBJ2-1; the D gene could be TRBD1 or TRBD2 (5 bases each). The CDR3 extends over 16 amino acids. CDR1 is SGHDT and CDR2 is YYEEEE in the germline V gene. The germline V and J ends were trimmed by 4 bases and 1 base, with 15 bases remaining between them. The CDR3 region is CASSPQVGESYNEQFF. The CDR3 region has the DNA TGTGCCAGCAGCCCTCAAGTAGGGGAGTCCTACAATGAGCAGTTCTTC. Variable domain in full (rest from reference TRBV5-6 and TRBJ2-1): DAGVTQSPTHLIKTRGQQVTLRCSPKSGHDTVSWYQQALGQGPQFIFQYYEEEERQRGNFPDRFSGHQFPNYSSELNVNALLLGDSALYLCASSPQVGESYNEQFFGPGTRLTVL.

The table lists this clonotype with many counts. The chain uses TRBV7-2 and TRBJ2-1, with 9 bases lining up with TRBD2. V lost 2 bases and J lost 2; bases outside the gene matches: 4. The germline gives CDR1 SGHTA, CDR2 FQGNSA. The CDR3 is 16 amino acids. DNA for the CDR3: TGTGCCAGCAGCTTACAAGCGGGGGGCCCCTACAATGAGCAGTTCTTC. This gives the protein CASSLQAGGPYNEQFF.

This chain connects TRBV7-6 to TRBJ2-5; the D gene could be TRBD1 or TRBD2 (6 bases each). The CDR3 spans 13 residues. Deletions cut 1 base from V and 8 bases from J, with 11 bases between. The germline gives CDR1 SGHVS, CDR2 FNYEAQ. The CDR3 DNA reads as TGTGCCAGCAGCTTAGAGGGGGGCGGAACCCAGTACTTC. Its protein is CASSLEGGGTQYF. Full variable domain (remainder filled in from reference TRBV7-6 and TRBJ2-5): GAGVSQSPRYKVTKRGQDVALRCDPISGHVSLYWYRQALGQGPEFLTYFNYEAQQDKSGLPNDRFSAERPEGSISTLTIQRTEQRDSAMYRCASSLEGGGTQYFGPGTRLLVL.

This clonotype was seen a few times. This chain connects TRBV7-8 to TRBJ2-2; no clear D. This CDR3 contains 16 residues. Trimming cost V 6 bases and J 2 bases, with 16 bases left between them. In germline, CDR1 is SGHVS, CDR2 FQNEAQ. CDR3: CASSARPGQNTGELFF. In nucleotides, the CDR3 is TGTGCCAGCAGTGCCCGCCCCGGGCAAAACACCGGGGAGCTGTTTTTT.